This is a list of T cell receptor beta chains from one sample in a study of T cells after yellow fever vaccination. One entry per CDR3 protein results from TCRdb running MiXCR on the 5' RACE reads. The sample has some 250,000 distinct CDR3 sequences; 3.6% are singletons. Sample: PBMCs, taken 15 days after the yellow fever booster vaccination. The receptors come from a man between 18 and 35 years old who received the YFV17D yellow fever vaccine. Both conserved end residues are part of each CDR3. Fields, in order: J gene, D gene, V gene, clone size, CDR3 DNA, CDR3 protein. The D gene is left open where the match is weak. Rows may omit the clone size; those that give it use once, few, many or a size class.

TRBJ2-7 | . | TRBV4-3 | many | TGCGCCAGCAGCCATGGCCGGAGGTCGGGGGAGCAGTACTTC | CASSHGRRSGEQYF
TRBJ1-5 | . | TRBV5-1 | many | TGCGCCAGCAGCTCAGAGGGCAGGGTCAATCAGCCCCAGCATTTT | CASSSEGRVNQPQHF
TRBJ2-5 | . | TRBV5-1 | many | TGCGCCAGCAGCGAAGGGACGGGGAGAGAGACCCAGTACTTC | CASSEGTGRETQYF
TRBJ2-3 | . | TRBV5-1 | many | TGCGCCAGCAGCTTGGTCGCCGCCGCGGATACGCAGTATTTT | CASSLVAAADTQYF
TRBJ2-5 | . | TRBV28 | many | TGTGCCAGCAGCCATGGTTTGACACCTAAGAAGACCCAGTACTTC | CASSHGLTPKKTQYF
TRBJ1-1 | TRBD1 | TRBV12-3/TRBV12-4 | many | TGTGCCAGCAGTGCCGGACGACAGGGAGACACTGAAGCTTTCTTT | CASSAGRQGDTEAFF
TRBJ2-1 | . | TRBV11-2 | many | TGTGCCAGCAGCGGAGAAAATTTAGAGCAGTTCTTC | CASSGENLEQFF
TRBJ2-5 | TRBD1 | TRBV5-1 | many | TGCGCCAGCAGCTTCGGACAGGTGGGGCTTCAAGAGACCCAGTACTTC | CASSFGQVGLQETQYF
TRBJ2-1 | TRBD2 | TRBV10-3 | few | TGTGCCATCAGTGATCTAGCGGGGAATGAGCAGTTCTTC | CAISDLAGNEQFF
TRBJ1-5 | . | TRBV5-3 | . | TGTGCCAGAAGCTCATCGACGCCAGGGGATCAGCCCCAGCATTTT | CARSSSTPGDQPQHF
TRBJ2-3 | . | TRBV6-6 | many | TGTGCCAGCAGGAGGCGTACGCAGTATTTT | CASRRRTQYF
TRBJ2-2 | TRBD1 | TRBV3-1 | many | TGTGCCAGCAGTCACAGGGGCGGGGAGCTGTTTTTT | CASSHRGGELFF
TRBJ1-2 | . | TRBV6-6 | many | TGTGCCAGCAGTAGGGGTGGGACTTTCAACTATGGCTACACCTTC | CASSRGGTFNYGYTF
TRBJ1-2 | . | TRBV15 | many | TGTGCCACCAGCAGAGACCCGACGCCGGGACCCTATGGCTACACCTTC | CATSRDPTPGPYGYTF
TRBJ2-1 | TRBD2 | TRBV7-6 | many | TGTGCCAGCAGCCTAGCGCAGGGCGGGAGGAATGAGCAGTTCTTC | CASSLAQGGRNEQFF
TRBJ1-2 | TRBD1 | TRBV5-5 | many | TGTGCCAGCAGCTTGTTGAACAGGGGTGACTATGGCTACACCTTC | CASSLLNRGDYGYTF
TRBJ2-3 | . | TRBV5-6 | many | TGTGCCAGCAGCTCCCGGGGTTTCAACACAGATACGCAGTATTTT | CASSSRGFNTDTQYF
TRBJ2-4 | . | TRBV7-2 | many | TGTGCCAGCAGCTTACAGGGTGGAAACATTCAGTACTTC | CASSLQGGNIQYF
TRBJ2-2 | . | TRBV6-5 | many | TGTGCCAGCAGTTACGCCCTAGGCGGGGAGCTGTTTTTT | CASSYALGGELFF
TRBJ1-5 | . | TRBV12-3/TRBV12-4 | many | TGTGCCAGCAGTAGTGGACAGAATAGCAATCAGCCCCAGCATTTT | CASSSGQNSNQPQHF
TRBJ2-1 | . | TRBV7-3 | many | TGTGCCAGCAGCTTAAATGTGGGAGGTGAGCAGTTCTTC | CASSLNVGGEQFF
TRBJ2-1 | . | TRBV20-1 | many | TGCAGTGCTAAAGGCGGGGTAGTCAATGAGCAGTTCTTC | CSAKGGVVNEQFF
TRBJ1-5 | . | TRBV20-1 | many | TGCAGTGCTGGGGCACAGGGATTTCCTAGCAATCAGCCCCAGCATTTT | CSAGAQGFPSNQPQHF
TRBJ2-1 | TRBD2 | TRBV19 | many | TGTGCCAGCACCGAGGGGACTAGCGGGGCCATCTCCTACAATGAGCAGTTCTTC | CASTEGTSGAISYNEQFF
TRBJ1-5 | . | TRBV12-3/TRBV12-4 | few | TGTGCCAGCAGTCTGGGAGAGAAACAGCCCCAGCATTTT | CASSLGEKQPQHF
TRBJ2-2 | . | TRBV4-3 | many | TGCGCCAGCAGCCAGCTTTGGGACACCGGGGAGCTGTTTTTT | CASSQLWDTGELFF
TRBJ1-4 | . | TRBV20-1 | many | TGCAGTGCTAGAGCGTTCGGTGAAAAACTGTTTTTT | CSARAFGEKLFF
TRBJ1-6 | . | TRBV10-3 | . | TGTGCCATCAGTGAGATGGAGGGTCCCCTCCACTTT | CAISEMEGPLHF
TRBJ2-2 | TRBD1 | TRBV5-5 | many | TGTGCCAGCAGCGGGGGGACAGGGGGCGCCGCCGGGGAGCTGTTTTTT | CASSGGTGGAAGELFF
TRBJ2-5 | . | TRBV5-1 | many | TGCGCCAGCAGCTTGGGTAGCCAGGGACGAGGAGAGACCCAGTACTTC | CASSLGSQGRGETQYF
TRBJ1-4 | TRBD1 | TRBV14 | many | TGTGCCAGCAGCCAACGGGGACAGCGACTCGAAAAACTGTTTTTT | CASSQRGQRLEKLFF
TRBJ2-3 | . | TRBV7-2 | many | TGTGCCAGCAGCTCCTTGAGCAACACAGATACGCAGTATTTT | CASSSLSNTDTQYF
TRBJ2-1 | TRBD2 | TRBV7-2 | many | TGTGCCAGCAGCTTAACGGGGGGTTTCTACAATGAGCAGTTCTTC | CASSLTGGFYNEQFF
TRBJ2-2 | . | TRBV6-1 | many | TGTGCCAGCAGTGAAGTCCTGAACACCGGGGAGCTGTTTTTT | CASSEVLNTGELFF
TRBJ2-5 | . | TRBV5-5 | many | TGTGCCAGCAGCTCACCACCCCGAGAGACCCAGTACTTC | CASSSPPRETQYF
TRBJ2-2 | TRBD1 | TRBV9 | many | TGTGCCAGCAGCGTAAGGACAGGAGAGTCCGGGGAGCTGTTTTTT | CASSVRTGESGELFF
TRBJ2-7 | . | TRBV20-1 | many | TGCAGTGCTAGAGCCCAGACTTACGAGCAGTACTTC | CSARAQTYEQYF
TRBJ2-5 | . | TRBV7-6 | many | TGTGCCAGCAGCTCCGGGGTAGAGACCCAGTACTTC | CASSSGVETQYF
TRBJ2-5 | . | TRBV12-3/TRBV12-4 | many | TGTGCCAGCAGTTTGGGCAGGTCGCAAGAGACCCAGTACTTC | CASSLGRSQETQYF
TRBJ2-1 | . | TRBV5-1 | many | TGCGCCAGCAGTGACCGACTAGGAGGCCCCAATGAGCAGTTCTTC | CASSDRLGGPNEQFF
TRBJ2-3 | TRBD2 | TRBV6-5 | many | TGTGCCAGCAGTTACTCGCGGCGACTAGCGGGGCGCACAGATACGCAGTATTTT | CASSYSRRLAGRTDTQYF
TRBJ2-7 | . | TRBV6-6 | many | TGTGCCAGCAGTTACGAGAGGGGCCACGAGCAGTACTTC | CASSYERGHEQYF
TRBJ1-2 | TRBD1 | TRBV29-1 | many | TGCAGCGTAAACGACAGGGGGAGATATGGCTACACCTTC | CSVNDRGRYGYTF
TRBJ1-1 | . | TRBV5-6 | many | TGTGCCAGCAGCTGGGGGGGCCCGGAAACTGAAGCTTTCTTT | CASSWGGPETEAFF
TRBJ2-1 | TRBD2 | TRBV12-3/TRBV12-4 | many | TGTGCCAGCAGTTCCCTCGGGACTAGCGGGACGGGTGAGCAGTTCTTC | CASSSLGTSGTGEQFF
TRBJ2-1 | TRBD2 | TRBV29-1 | many | TGCAGCGTAGGGACGGGGAGGGACAATGAGCAGTTCTTC | CSVGTGRDNEQFF